This T cell receptor (beta chain) was captured in a study of T cell responses to AZD1222 COVID-19 vaccine (dated by TCRdb to the early 2020s). As for the study more broadly: AZD1222 recipients whose second dose came at about 4 weeks and those whose second dose came at about 12 weeks were combined into one group, since spike-specific TCR depth and breadth did not differ between the two schedules. TCR sequencing was performed for 230 to 250 trial participants, of whom around 200 were given two doses of AZD1222 and some 26 were given two doses of MenACWY control vaccine. Trial participants were enrolled by age into 18-55, 56-69 and 70-plus year subgroups, with approximately 150, 28 and 58 TCR-sequenced participants respectively.

The CDR3 regions of human TCRbeta chains were analyzed by immunosequencing. The study's processing was this. Repertoire TCRs were matched against a reference library of SARS-CoV-2-specific TCRs generated with the MIRA antigen-specificity platform. Breadth was defined as the fraction of unique TCRs that were SARS-CoV-2-associated, and depth was defined as the fraction of total T cells that were SARS-CoV-2-associated. Using the MIRA data, every spike-specific TCR was mapped to the spike region that the TCR reacted to and assigned to either a CD4 or a CD8 class. Log10-transformed breadth and depth values were compared by one-way ANOVA with Sidak's multiple comparisons tests. The source is immuneACCESS, and TCRdb retained only in-frame sequences with V and J called. Part of the clones is not carried over; for the studies checked, unresolved V genes explain less than half of this, and the remainder is unexplained. D and trimming come from the DNA, and the V and J calls and clone size come from that table. This sample holds 90,000 to 110,000 clones; about 90% were observed only once. Around 7% of the sample is held by the ten biggest clonotypes.

Study-wide findings and limitations: Nearly half of unique spike-specific TCRs reportedly recognized epitopes outside regions mutated in the B.1.351 and B.1.1.7 variants. A significant rise in spike-specific TCR breadth and depth was observed after two AZD1222 doses relative to day 0 and relative to MenACWY recipients. In the small 56-69-year group, the increase in depth fell short of significance, most likely because of low power. CD4 TCRs associated with the vaccine covered the entire spike protein, and the dominant responses were in regions 160-218 and 743-854. Because no samples from the day 14 peak response were available, repertoires could be characterized only after the peak T cell response. Most participants were white British and females outnumbered males, and the authors suggested that clonal diversity may have been underestimated. Conclusions about previously exposed vaccinees are limited, since just 6 or 7 AZD1222 recipients were seropositive for SARS-CoV-2 at baseline.

What the time point label conveys for this sample: baseline before first vaccination. The vaccinee samples were drawn from two UK trials, COV001 and COV002, one of which was a single-blind randomized controlled phase 2/3 trial testing AZD1222 (ChAdOx1 nCoV-19) in healthy adults. Trial participant PBMC samples were collected at day 0 and day 28 after the second dose for TCRbeta chain sequencing. About this clone itself: The specificity of this receptor is unknown. It has no much larger one-base neighbor in the sample; base qualities were not kept.

Trimming at the junction amounts to 0 bases on V and 6 bases on J, and the germline ends lie 7 bases apart. From the germline V gene, CDR1 is LGHNA and CDR2 is YSLEER. Counted from cysteine to phenylalanine, this CDR3 has 13 amino acids. Just CDR3 DNA is preserved here, 39 bases in frame from base 1. This chain is built from TRBV4-3 and TRBJ2-3; no D gene is confidently identified. This clonotype was obtained from an adult in good health. The material was peripheral blood, obtained on day 0 of AZD1222 vaccination. The CDR3 sequence is CASSQDVSDTQYF. Here is the DNA: TGCGCCAGCAGCCAAGATGTTAGTGATACGCAGTATTTT.